This entry lists 17 T cell receptor beta chains sequenced from one sample in a study of cytomegalovirus exposure and HLA in healthy donors. PCR amplification relied on 60 Vbeta primers (plus 13 Jbeta primers). The protocol was immunoSEQ multiplex PCR, while the TCRdb copy is restricted to in-frame clones and leaves out a portion. The repertoire holds 150,000 to 200,000 clones, with over 70% as singletons. The sequencing sample was made of PBMCs. The origin of the receptors is a male donor in good health and CMV-seropositive.

The CDR3 nucleotides are TGTGCCAGCAGGAATCAGGGGGGTGGGGAAGCTTTCTTT. Its protein product is CASRNQGGGEAFF. The chain employs TRBV2 and TRBJ1-1; 7 bases align to TRBD1. Germline values: CDR1 SNHLY, CDR2 FYNNEI. CDR3 size: 13 residues. V was pared by 6 bases and J by 8 bases, with 9 bases of the junction left unmatched.

The rearrangement uses TRBV5-6 and TRBJ2-7; 9 bases are shared with TRBD1. The trim removed 4 bases at V and 2 bases at J, leaving 7 bases unmatched. The CDR3 has 15 amino acids. Germline V gene data show CDR1 as SGHDT and CDR2 as YYEEEE. The CDR3 is CASSPRDRATYEQYF. In DNA, the CDR3 is TGTGCCAGCAGCCCCCGGGACAGGGCCACCTACGAGCAGTACTTC.

The chain links TRBV7-8 to TRBJ1-2; 9 nucleotides agree with TRBD1. V trimming: 5 bases; J trimming: 4 bases; junction bases outside the gene matches: 8. CDR1 SGHVS and CDR2 FQNEAQ come from the germline V gene. The CDR3 loop spans 15 amino acids. This chain's CDR3 is CASSAGTGNSYGYTF. The DNA for the CDR3 is TGTGCCAGCAGCGCCGGGACAGGGAATAGCTATGGCTACACCTTC.

This clone was detected only once. This sequence joins TRBV7-9 and TRBJ2-3; tentative D call: TRBD1 (5 bases). Germline V gives CDR1 SEHNR, CDR2 FQNEAQ (reference sequence). V lost 3 bases to trimming and J lost 0 bases, with 10 bases between them. The CDR3 has 15 residues. DNA for the CDR3: TGTGCCAGCAGCTTTCGGACACTTAGCACAGATACGCAGTATTTT. It yields the protein CASSFRTLSTDTQYF.

DNA for the CDR3: TGTGCCAGCAGCCCGCTACAGGTCATGAACACTGAAGCTTTCTTT. Protein: CASSPLQVMNTEAFF. The rearrangement links TRBV11-2 to TRBJ1-1; TRBD1 might be the D (5 bases). V lost 5 bases to trimming and J lost 0 bases, with 13 bases between them. This CDR3 contains 15 residues. The germline V gene has CDR1 SGHAT and CDR2 FQNNGV.

This clone was counted only a few times. The CDR3 DNA is TGTGCCAGCCGGGTGACAGGGGGCTTGGGTAAAGCTTTCTTT. It specifies CASRVTGGLGKAFF. This rearrangement joins TRBV6-5 to TRBJ1-1; 10 bases fit TRBD1. From germline, CDR1 is MNHEY and CDR2 SVGAGI. J was trimmed by 9 bases and V by 8 bases; bases with no gene match: 12. CDR3 length equals 14 residues.

The chain carries TRBV7-9 and TRBJ2-1; TRBD2 agrees at 7 bases. Germline trimming cut 4 bases from V and 7 bases from J; bases unmatched to any gene: 7. The V gene's germline CDR1 is SEHNR and CDR2 FQNEAQ (reference sequence). CDR3 length: 14 residues. The CDR3 coding sequence is TGTGCCAGCAGCTGGGGGGGGTTGTGGAATGAGCAGTTCTTC. Residues: CASSWGGLWNEQFF.

This clone showed up just a few times. The chain uses TRBV7-8 and TRBJ2-7, with 11 bases matching TRBD2. V was clipped by 5 bases and J by 4 bases; unmatched bases: 10. CDR1 is SGHVS, CDR2 FQNEAQ, per germline. The CDR3 length is 16 residues. The CDR3 here is CASSPSSGGASYEQYF. The CDR3 region has the DNA TGTGCCAGCAGCCCGAGTAGCGGGGGGGCCTCATACGAGCAGTACTTC. Looking up the rest from reference TRBV7-8 and TRBJ2-7 gives the full variable domain: GAGVSQSPRYKVAKRGQDVALRCDPISGHVSLFWYQQALGQGPEFLTYFQNEAQLDKSGLPSDRFFAERPEGSVSTLKIQRTQQEDSAVYLCASSPSSGGASYEQYFGPGTRLTVT.

The chain combines TRBV9 with TRBJ1-1; TRBD1 matches 7 bases. The length of the CDR3 is 15 residues. Germline lookup yields CDR1 SGDLS and CDR2 YYNGEE. The V and J ends lost 4 bases and 0 bases, in that order; junction bases with no gene match: 6. The CDR3 DNA reads as TGTGCCAGCAGCCCTCGGACAGGATTGAACACTGAAGCTTTCTTT. It encodes CASSPRTGLNTEAFF.

The chain has TRBV5-1 and TRBJ2-7; 9 positions match TRBD1. The CDR3 is 15 amino acids. Germline loops: CDR1 SGHRS, CDR2 YFSETQ. V lost 4 bases and J lost 3; bases outside the gene matches: 8. The CDR3 protein is CASSVRTGANYEQYF. The CDR3 DNA is TGCGCCAGCAGCGTAAGGACAGGGGCCAACTACGAGCAGTACTTC.

This chain joins TRBV4-1 and TRBJ2-3; 7 nucleotides align to TRBD1. The CDR3 sequence is 14 residues long. Germline V gene data show CDR1 as MGHRA and CDR2 as YSYEKL. Trimming removed 3 bases from V and 2 bases from J; junction bases left unmatched: 2. Here the CDR3 reads CASSQTGPTDTQYF. CDR3 sequence (DNA): TGCGCCAGCAGCCAGACAGGGCCCACAGATACGCAGTATTTT.

The V call is TRBV30, the J call TRBJ2-5, with 7 bases identical to TRBD1. CDR3 size: 14 residues. J was trimmed by 5 bases and V by 2 bases; bases with no gene match: 8. Germline lookup yields CDR1 GTSNPN and CDR2 SVGIG (reference sequence). In nucleotides, the CDR3 is TGTGCCTGGAGTAAAGGGGGCGGTGTTGAGACCCAGTACTTC. Translation: CAWSKGGGVETQYF.

The V call is TRBV2, the J call TRBJ1-3, with D unresolved. V was cut by 0 bases and J by 1 base, with 7 bases left in between. CDR1 is SNHLY, CDR2 FYNNEI, per germline. CDR3 size: 15 residues. The CDR3 region is CASSEASGSGNTIYF. The CDR3 bases are TGTGCCAGCAGTGAAGCGTCCGGGTCTGGAAACACCATATATTTT. Drawing the rest from reference TRBV2 and TRBJ1-3, the complete variable domain is EPEVTQTPSHQVTQMGQEVILRCVPISNHLYFYWYRQILGQKVEFLVSFYNNEISEKSEIFDDQFSVERPDGSNFTLKIRSTKLEDSAMYFCASSEASGSGNTIYFGEGSWLTVV.

The V call is TRBV7-2, the J call TRBJ1-2, with TRBD1 as a possible D gene (6 bases). The CDR3 extends over 14 amino acids. V lost 5 bases and J 2 bases, leaving 12 bases between the germline ends. Germline V gene sequence: CDR1 SGHTA, CDR2 FQGNSA. Written as DNA, the CDR3 is TGTGCCAGCAGCCACGACACAGGGAACTATGGCTACACCTTC. Protein sequence: CASSHDTGNYGYTF.

This clone was found a few times. Here the CDR3 reads CASSLDHRANSPLHF. For the CDR3, the DNA is TGTGCCAGCAGCTTAGACCACAGGGCTAATTCACCCCTCCACTTT. The J gene is TRBJ1-6, the V gene TRBV7-6; perhaps TRBD1 as D (6 bases). The CDR3 has 15 residues. Germline values: CDR1 SGHVS, CDR2 FNYEAQ. V was shortened by 1 base and J by 6 bases, with 10 bases between the two germline ends.

The chain is built from TRBV7-2 and TRBJ2-1; D may be TRBD2 (7 bases). Germline CDR1 reads SGHTA; CDR2 reads FQGNSA. The length of the CDR3 is 17 residues. The V gene lost 2 bases and the J gene lost 6 bases, with 20 bases spanning the gap. In nucleotides, the CDR3 is TGTGCCAGCAGCTTACGGTCGGGGGGCCTCGTCGGCAATGAGCAGTTCTTC. The encoded protein is CASSLRSGGLVGNEQFF.

This clone was seen a handful of times. V and J are TRBV11-3 and TRBJ1-2; 8 nucleotides align to TRBD1. The ends lost 5 bases at V and 3 bases at J; junction bases unmatched: 5. Per germline, CDR1 SGHNT and CDR2 YENEEA. This CDR3 contains 14 residues. CDR3 residues: CASSPGQGDYGYTF. The CDR3 bases are TGTGCCAGCAGCCCAGGACAGGGAGACTATGGCTACACCTTC.